In its sample, the clone carrying this T cell receptor (beta chain) was seen many times. The antigen remains undetermined. The data derive from a study of spatial heterogeneity in lung cancer. Study-level background: In raw reads, more than 9.5 appearances on average were recorded for each unique TCR and UMI combination. Points from the study as a whole: Intratumoral expanded alpha and beta TCR counts were found to track tumor mutation counts.

Time point specified: sample taken at primary tumor resection. The input material, whole RNA from tumor, nontumor lung or frozen PBMC, was sequenced unsorted. The CDR3 has 17 residues. Germline V gives CDR1 SEHNR, CDR2 FQNEAQ (reference sequence). V lost 7 bases and J 5 bases, leaving 25 bases between the germline ends. Unique molecular identifiers, one per molecule, were present on every TCR cDNA molecule. TCRdb redid the calling of the 5' RACE reads with MiXCR, one entry per CDR3 protein. Here the sample spans almost 9,500 distinct CDR3 sequences, about 5.9% being singletons. Sequenced material: lung tumor tissue, taken at surgery. This receptor was identified in a male donor with early-stage non-small cell lung cancer. The V and J genes are TRBV7-9 and TRBJ2-3, with a weak D call TRBD2 (7 bases). The DNA of the CDR3 is TGTGCCAGCAACCCCCCCATAACAGTAGGGGGGGGAGATACGCAGTATTTT. Protein: CASNPPITVGGGDTQYF.